This T cell receptor beta chain was sequenced for a study of T cell clusters in autoimmune cytopenias. Notes on the study in general: Primary autoimmune cytopenia patients seemingly lacked the physiological T cell clusters found in healthy donors. TRB repertoire shifts in secondary cytopenia and chronic lymphocytic leukemia mostly reflected lymphoma, not autoimmunity. Comparing secondary cytopenia with chronic lymphocytic leukemia showed no cluster-lack signature, apparently masked by lymphoma repertoire.

To note about this clonotype: The antigen is not known.

TRB amplification used 200 to 250 ng of peripheral blood genomic DNA. Multiplex touch-down PCR amplified TRB using TRB-A and TRB-B pools in one tube. TCRdb reprocessed the multiplex PCR reads, with one entry per CDR3 protein and no DNA. The sample holds 4,000 to 5,000 distinct CDR3 sequences. The CDR3 spans 16 residues. Per the germline V gene, CDR1 is KGHSH and CDR2 is LQKENI. The specimen sequenced was peripheral blood. The chain has TRBV18 and TRBJ1-5; lacking DNA, the TRBD1 call made by TCRdb goes unchecked. This TCR was sampled from a human donor with an autoimmune cytopenia or autoimmune hepatitis (not recorded which). CDR3 sequence reads: CASSSGRGTGNQPQHF.